Following are 19 T cell receptor beta chains from one sample sequenced in a study of post-analysis software for immune sequencing data. The study's findings and limits: Five or six TRBV segments were more frequent in patients than controls; TRBV5-6, TRBV5-1 and TRBV20-1 belonged to this group.

For these TCRs, the target antigens are not known. Unique molecular identifiers were carried by the TCR beta cDNA libraries. TCRdb analysed the PCR reads with MiXCR anew, one entry per CDR3 protein. The repertoire holds 750,000 to 900,000 distinct CDR3 sequences, with about 43% as singletons. The sample taken for sequencing was blood. The receptors were gathered from a girl aged 5-17 years with multiple sclerosis.

The CDR3 loop reads CASSYSDRGGGEQFF. DNA for the CDR3: TGTGCCAGCAGTTACAGCGACAGGGGGGGTGGTGAGCAGTTCTTC. The genes are TRBV6-2 or TRBV6-3 and TRBJ2-1; 9 bases align to TRBD1. Trimming cost V 2 bases and J 9 bases; bases outside gene matches: 8. CDR1 and CDR2 from the germline V gene are MNHEY and SVGEGT. This CDR3 is built from 15 residues.

This clonotype was seen a handful of times. The rearrangement joins TRBV30 to TRBJ1-2; D possibly corresponds to TRBD1 (6 bases). CDR1 and CDR2 from the germline V gene are GTSNPN and SVGIG (reference sequence). The CDR3 contains 12 residues. Trimming removed 3 bases from V and 6 bases from J, with 11 bases in between. The CDR3 is CAWSRDTNGYTF. The CDR3, as DNA: TGTGCCTGGAGCCGGGACACTAATGGCTACACCTTC. Drawing the rest from reference TRBV30 and TRBJ1-2, the complete variable domain is SQTIHQWPATLVQPVGSPLSLECTVEGTSNPNLYWYRQAAGRGLQLLFYSVGIGQISSEVPQNLSASRPQDRQFILSSKKLLLSDSGFYLCAWSRDTNGYTFGSGTRLTVV.

The rearrangement joins TRBV6-6 to TRBJ1-5, with a weak D call TRBD1 (5 bases). Looked up from germline, CDR1 is MNHNY and CDR2 is SVGAGI (reference sequence). Trimming left V 0 bases short and J 4 bases short, with 13 bases between. The CDR3 runs 16 residues. CDR3 in DNA: TGTGCCAGCAGTTACTCGGGAGGGGTTTGGAATCAGCCCCAGCATTTT. This codes for CASSYSGGVWNQPQHF.

This clonotype was observed a few times. This sequence joins TRBV12-3 or TRBV12-4 and TRBJ2-3, with D perhaps assigned TRBD1 or TRBD2 (5 bases each). The V gene lost 4 bases and the J gene lost 0 bases, with 11 bases spanning the gap. The CDR3 is 15 amino acids. The CDR3 bases are TGTGCCAGCAGTTGGGGGACCCAAAGCACAGATACGCAGTATTTT. This gives the protein CASSWGTQSTDTQYF.

V usage is TRBV5-6 and J usage is TRBJ2-3; D call uncertain. Germline V gives CDR1 SGHDT, CDR2 YYEEEE. This CDR3 is 15 amino acids long. With 2 bases removed from V and 0 bases from J, the gap between germline ends came to 10 bases. CDR3 DNA sequence: TGTGCCAGCAGCTTTACACTGACGAGCACAGATACGCAGTATTTT. This codes for CASSFTLTSTDTQYF.

The chain links TRBV12-3 or TRBV12-4 to TRBJ1-2; 9 bases are shared with TRBD1. Unmatched junction bases numbered 13, after V lost 5 bases and J lost 6 bases. This CDR3 contains 16 residues. The CDR3 reads CASSQGQGSHWDGYTF. The CDR3 region has the DNA TGTGCCAGCAGTCAGGGACAGGGTTCTCATTGGGATGGCTACACCTTC.

J is TRBJ2-1 and V is TRBV12-3 or TRBV12-4; tentatively, D is TRBD1 or TRBD2 (5 bases each). The CDR3 contains 15 residues. Trimming pared 5 bases from V and 4 bases from J, leaving 15 bases between. This chain's CDR3 is CASSPGDREYNEQFF. The CDR3 DNA reads as TGTGCCAGCAGTCCTGGGGACCGCGAATACAATGAGCAGTTCTTC.

The rearrangement links TRBV5-6 to TRBJ2-7; no clear D. The germline V and J ends were trimmed by 7 bases and 3 bases, with 20 bases remaining between them. The CDR3 is 15 residues long. CDR1 SGHDT and CDR2 YYEEEE come from the germline V gene. The CDR3 spells CASFPINRPFYEQYF. DNA of the CDR3: TGTGCCAGCTTTCCCATAAACCGCCCTTTCTACGAGCAGTACTTC.

This clonotype has just a few counts. DNA of the CDR3: TGCAGTGCTAGCATCGGCAGCAATCAGCCCCAGCATTTT. This codes for CSASIGSNQPQHF. The V and J genes are TRBV20-1 and TRBJ1-5; no reliable D call. The CDR3 consists of 13 residues. Germline V CDR1 and CDR2: DFQATT, SNEGSKA (reference sequence). V lost 3 bases and J lost 1, with 7 bases in between.

The V gene is TRBV7-8, the J gene TRBJ2-1, with 9 bases aligning to TRBD2. Germline V gives CDR1 SGHVS, CDR2 FQNEAQ. The CDR3 runs 15 residues. J lost 7 bases, V lost 2 bases, and 6 bases had no gene match. As DNA, the CDR3 is TGTGCCAGCAGCTTAATTAGCGGGAGCTTTAATGAGCAGTTCTTC. Protein sequence: CASSLISGSFNEQFF.

This chain's CDR3 is CASSPRQGLSAFF. The CDR3 DNA sequence: TGTGCCAGCAGCCCGCGACAGGGCCTCAGCGCTTTCTTT. This chain uses TRBV11-3 with TRBJ1-1; TRBD1 agrees at 7 bases. CDR3 length equals 13 residues. J lost 11 bases, V lost 5 bases, and 11 bases had no gene match. Germline V gene data show CDR1 as SGHNT and CDR2 as YENEEA.

CDR3 in amino acids: CSVGGQGPSYEQYF. The CDR3 nucleotides read TGCAGCGTTGGAGGACAGGGACCGTCCTACGAGCAGTACTTC. This chain joins TRBV29-1 and TRBJ2-7; 8 bases align to TRBD1. There are 14 residues in the CDR3. Losses at the gene ends were 4 bases for V and 1 base for J; bases not matched to a gene: 6. The germline V gene encodes CDR1 SQVTM and CDR2 ANQGSEA.

This clonotype appeared a few times. The CDR3 sequence: CSARDPGRSTDTQYF. The DNA for the CDR3 is TGCAGTGCTAGAGATCCGGGCAGGAGCACAGATACGCAGTATTTT. The chain uses TRBV20-1 and TRBJ2-3; the D is unclear. CDR3 size: 15 residues. The V and J ends lost 0 bases and 0 bases respectively, with 10 bases between them. CDR1 is DFQATT and CDR2 is SNEGSKA in the germline V gene (reference sequence).

This clonotype was picked up many times. This chain links TRBV20-1 with TRBJ2-1, with 10 bases matching TRBD2. The CDR3 sequence is 15 residues long. The V and J ends lost 6 bases and 2 bases, in that order; junction bases with no gene match: 7. Germline CDR1 is DFQATT and CDR2 is SNEGSKA (reference sequence). Here the CDR3 DNA reads TGCAGTGCCCCATCGAGCGGGAGGGCCTACAATGAGCAGTTCTTC. It is translated as CSAPSSGRAYNEQFF.

The chain combines TRBV4-3 with TRBJ2-7; D gene ambiguous. Germline CDR1 LGHNA, CDR2 YSLEER. The V and J ends lost 0 bases and 6 bases respectively, with 24 bases between them. The CDR3 contains 18 residues. CDR3 sequence reads: CASSQEPAMSGPIGEQYF. DNA of the CDR3: TGCGCCAGCAGCCAAGAACCGGCAATGTCAGGACCCATTGGCGAGCAGTACTTC.

The V and J genes are TRBV4-2 and TRBJ2-1; TRBD2 matches 10 bases. Germline assignment: CDR1 LGHNA and CDR2 YNFKEQ. The CDR3 totals 15 residues. With 10 bases clipped from V and 5 bases from J, the junction kept 11 bases outside the gene matches. CDR3 region: CATSTGTSVDNEQFF. The CDR3 DNA follows: TGTGCCACCTCCACCGGGACTAGCGTAGACAATGAGCAGTTCTTC.

This clonotype has a count of ten or more. The chain has TRBV12-3 or TRBV12-4 and TRBJ1-2, with 7 bases that match TRBD1. CDR3 length: 13 residues. Germline trimming cut 8 bases from V and 9 bases from J; bases unmatched to any gene: 12. This CDR3 reads CASGRQGRESYTF. The CDR3 bases are TGTGCCAGCGGCCGACAGGGACGGGAGAGCTACACCTTC.

This sequence joins TRBV20-1 and TRBJ1-1; 10 nucleotides line up with TRBD1. With V trimmed by 5 bases and J by 7 bases, 7 bases remained unmatched. The CDR3 sequence is 13 residues long. Germline V gives CDR1 DFQATT, CDR2 SNEGSKA (reference sequence). CDR3 sequence (DNA): TGCAGTGCTTTAGACAGGGGGCCCGGTGAAGCTTTCTTT. Encoded protein: CSALDRGPGEAFF.

The CDR3 spells CSANSAKNIQYF. CDR3 nucleotides: TGCAGTGCTAATTCAGCCAAAAACATTCAGTACTTC. The gene calls are TRBV20-1 and TRBJ2-4, with D unclear. Germline V CDR1 and CDR2: DFQATT, SNEGSKA (reference sequence). V lost 4 bases to trimming and J lost 0 bases, with 4 bases between them. The CDR3 sequence is 12 residues long.